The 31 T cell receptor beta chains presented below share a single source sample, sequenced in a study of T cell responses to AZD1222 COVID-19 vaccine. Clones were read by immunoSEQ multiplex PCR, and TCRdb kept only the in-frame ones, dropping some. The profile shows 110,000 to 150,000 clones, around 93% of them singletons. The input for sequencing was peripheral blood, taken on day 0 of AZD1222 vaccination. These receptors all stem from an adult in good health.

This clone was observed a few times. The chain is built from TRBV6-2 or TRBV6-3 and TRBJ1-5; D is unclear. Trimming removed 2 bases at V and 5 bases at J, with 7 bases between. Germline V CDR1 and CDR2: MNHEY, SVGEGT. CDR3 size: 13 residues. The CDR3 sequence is CASSYIGYQPQHF. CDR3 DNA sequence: TGTGCCAGCAGTTACATCGGTTATCAGCCCCAGCATTTT.

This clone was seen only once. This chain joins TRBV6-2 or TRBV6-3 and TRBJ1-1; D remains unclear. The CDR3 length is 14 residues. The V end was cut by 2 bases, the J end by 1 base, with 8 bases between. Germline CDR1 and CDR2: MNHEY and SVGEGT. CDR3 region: CASSYLLANTEAFF. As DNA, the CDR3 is TGTGCCAGCAGTTACCTCCTCGCGAACACTGAAGCTTTCTTT.

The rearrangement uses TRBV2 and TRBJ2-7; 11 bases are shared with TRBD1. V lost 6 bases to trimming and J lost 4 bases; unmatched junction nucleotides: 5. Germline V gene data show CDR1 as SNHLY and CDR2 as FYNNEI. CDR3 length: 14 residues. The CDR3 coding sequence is TGTGCCAGCAGCACTGGACAGGGGGCGTACGAGCAGTACTTC. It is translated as CASSTGQGAYEQYF.

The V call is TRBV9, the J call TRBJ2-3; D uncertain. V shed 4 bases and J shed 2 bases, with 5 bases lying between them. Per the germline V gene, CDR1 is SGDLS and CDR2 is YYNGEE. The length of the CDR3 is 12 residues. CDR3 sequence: CASSTYTDTQYF. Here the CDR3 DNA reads TGTGCCAGCAGCACCTACACAGATACGCAGTATTTT. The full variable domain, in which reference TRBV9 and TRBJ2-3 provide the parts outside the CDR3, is DSGVTQTPKHLITATGQRVTLRCSPRSGDLSVYWYQQSLDQGLQFLIQYYNGEERAKGNILERFSAQQFPDLHSELNLSSLELGDSALYFCASSTYTDTQYFGPGTRLTVL.

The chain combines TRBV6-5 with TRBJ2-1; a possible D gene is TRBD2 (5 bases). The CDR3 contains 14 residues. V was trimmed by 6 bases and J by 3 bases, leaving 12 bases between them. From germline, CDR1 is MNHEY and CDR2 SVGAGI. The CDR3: CASSRGLHYNEQFF. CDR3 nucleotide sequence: TGTGCCAGCAGCCGAGGGCTACACTACAATGAGCAGTTCTTC.

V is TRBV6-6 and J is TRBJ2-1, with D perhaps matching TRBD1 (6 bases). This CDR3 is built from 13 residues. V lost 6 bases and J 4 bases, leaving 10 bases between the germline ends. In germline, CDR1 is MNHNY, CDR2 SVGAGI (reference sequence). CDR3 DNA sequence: TGTGCCAGCAGCCGGACAGCTTACAATGAGCAGTTCTTC. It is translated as CASSRTAYNEQFF.

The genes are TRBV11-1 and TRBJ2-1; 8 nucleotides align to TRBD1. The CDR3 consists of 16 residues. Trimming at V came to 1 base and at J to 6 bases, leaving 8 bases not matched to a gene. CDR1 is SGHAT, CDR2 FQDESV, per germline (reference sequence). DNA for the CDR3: TGTGCCAGCAGCTTAGATCCCGGACAGGGAGGCAATGAGCAGTTCTTC. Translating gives CASSLDPGQGGNEQFF. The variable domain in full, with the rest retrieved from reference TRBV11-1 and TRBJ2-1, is EAEVAQSPRYKITEKSQAVAFWCDPISGHATLYWYRQILGQGPELLVQFQDESVVDDSQLPKDRFSAERLKGVDSTLKIQPAELGDSAMYLCASSLDPGQGGNEQFFGPGTRLTVL.

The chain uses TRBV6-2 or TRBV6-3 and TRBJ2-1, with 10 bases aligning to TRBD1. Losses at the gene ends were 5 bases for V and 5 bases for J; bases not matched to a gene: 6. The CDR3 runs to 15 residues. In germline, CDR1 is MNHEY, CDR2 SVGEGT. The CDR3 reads CASSDRGRRNNEQFF. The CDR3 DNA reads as TGTGCCAGCAGTGACAGGGGGCGCCGGAACAATGAGCAGTTCTTC.

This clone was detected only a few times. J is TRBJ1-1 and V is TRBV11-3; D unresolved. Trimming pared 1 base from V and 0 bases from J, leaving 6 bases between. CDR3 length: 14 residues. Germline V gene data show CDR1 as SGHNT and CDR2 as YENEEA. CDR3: CASSLVGLNTEAFF. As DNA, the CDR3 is TGTGCCAGCAGCTTAGTTGGATTGAACACTGAAGCTTTCTTT.

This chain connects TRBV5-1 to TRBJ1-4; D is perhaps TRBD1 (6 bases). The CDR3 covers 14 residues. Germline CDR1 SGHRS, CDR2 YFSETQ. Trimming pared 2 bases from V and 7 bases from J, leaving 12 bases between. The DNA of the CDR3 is TGCGCCAGCAGCTTATCCGGGGGCGGTGAAAAACTGTTTTTT. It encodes CASSLSGGGEKLFF.

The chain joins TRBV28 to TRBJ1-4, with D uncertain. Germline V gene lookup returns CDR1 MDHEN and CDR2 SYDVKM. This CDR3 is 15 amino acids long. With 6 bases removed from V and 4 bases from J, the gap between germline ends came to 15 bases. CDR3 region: CASSRRRTRNEKLFF. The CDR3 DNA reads TGTGCCAGCAGCCGTAGACGGACTCGTAATGAAAAACTGTTTTTT.

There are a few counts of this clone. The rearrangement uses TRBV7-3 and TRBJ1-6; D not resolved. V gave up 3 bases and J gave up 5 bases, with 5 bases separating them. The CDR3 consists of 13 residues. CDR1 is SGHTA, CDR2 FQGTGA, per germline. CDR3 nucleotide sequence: TGTGCCAGCAGCTTCGGTGATAATTCACCCCTCCACTTT. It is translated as CASSFGDNSPLHF.

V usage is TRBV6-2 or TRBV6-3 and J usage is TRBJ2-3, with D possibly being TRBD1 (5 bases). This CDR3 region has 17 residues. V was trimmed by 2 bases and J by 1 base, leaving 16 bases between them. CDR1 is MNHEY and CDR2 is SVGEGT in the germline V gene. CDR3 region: CASSYPHLGHRTDTQYF. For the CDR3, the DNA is TGTGCCAGCAGTTACCCCCATCTAGGACACCGCACAGATACGCAGTATTTT.

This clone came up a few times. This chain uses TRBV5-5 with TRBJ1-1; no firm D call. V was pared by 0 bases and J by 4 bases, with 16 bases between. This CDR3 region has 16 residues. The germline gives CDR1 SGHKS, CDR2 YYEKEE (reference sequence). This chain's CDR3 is CASSLGFVGTSTEAFF. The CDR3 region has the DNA TGTGCCAGCAGCTTGGGGTTCGTGGGTACATCCACTGAAGCTTTCTTT.

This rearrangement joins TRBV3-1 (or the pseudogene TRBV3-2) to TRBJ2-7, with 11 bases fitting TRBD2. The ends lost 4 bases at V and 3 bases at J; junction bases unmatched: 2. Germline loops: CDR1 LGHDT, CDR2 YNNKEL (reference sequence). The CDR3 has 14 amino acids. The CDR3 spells CASSPLAGDYEQYF. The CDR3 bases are TGTGCCAGCAGCCCACTAGCGGGAGACTACGAGCAGTACTTC.

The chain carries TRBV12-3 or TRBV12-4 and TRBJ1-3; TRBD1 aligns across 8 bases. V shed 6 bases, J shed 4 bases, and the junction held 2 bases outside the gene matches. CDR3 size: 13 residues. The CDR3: CASRRTGGNTIYF. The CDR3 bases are TGTGCCAGCAGACGGACAGGGGGAAACACCATATATTTT.

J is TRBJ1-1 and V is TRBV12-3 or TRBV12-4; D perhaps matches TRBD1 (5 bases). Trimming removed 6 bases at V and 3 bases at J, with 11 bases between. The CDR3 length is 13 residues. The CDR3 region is CASRPGGYTEAFF. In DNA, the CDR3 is TGTGCCAGCAGGCCCGGGGGGTACACTGAAGCTTTCTTT.

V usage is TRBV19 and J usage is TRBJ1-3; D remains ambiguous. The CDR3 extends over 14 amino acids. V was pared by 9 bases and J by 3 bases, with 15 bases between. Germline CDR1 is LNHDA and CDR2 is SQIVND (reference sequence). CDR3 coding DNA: TGTGCCAGCGCCCCGGCGATTGGTGGAAACACCATATATTTT. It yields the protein CASAPAIGGNTIYF.

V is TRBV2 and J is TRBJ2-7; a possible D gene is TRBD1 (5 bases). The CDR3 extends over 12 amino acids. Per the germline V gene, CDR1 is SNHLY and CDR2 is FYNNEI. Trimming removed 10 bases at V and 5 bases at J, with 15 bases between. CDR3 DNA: TGTGCCACAGAGACAGAAACAAACGAGCAGTACTTC. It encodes CATETETNEQYF.

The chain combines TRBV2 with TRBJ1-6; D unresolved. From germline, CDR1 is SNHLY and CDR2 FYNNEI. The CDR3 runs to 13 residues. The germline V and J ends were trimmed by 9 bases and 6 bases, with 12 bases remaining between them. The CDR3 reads CARKGSSNSPLHF. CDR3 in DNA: TGTGCCAGAAAAGGGTCTTCTAATTCACCCCTCCACTTT.

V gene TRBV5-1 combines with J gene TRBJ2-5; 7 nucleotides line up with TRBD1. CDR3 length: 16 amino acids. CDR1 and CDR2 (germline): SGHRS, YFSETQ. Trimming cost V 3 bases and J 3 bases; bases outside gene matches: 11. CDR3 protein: CASSWFGTAAEETQYF. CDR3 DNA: TGCGCCAGCAGCTGGTTCGGGACAGCGGCAGAAGAGACCCAGTACTTC.

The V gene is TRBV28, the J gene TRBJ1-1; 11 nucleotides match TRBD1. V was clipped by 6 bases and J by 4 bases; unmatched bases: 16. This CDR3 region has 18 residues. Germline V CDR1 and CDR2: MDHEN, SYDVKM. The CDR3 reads CASSLMGTGGFSGTEAFF. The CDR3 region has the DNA TGTGCCAGCAGCTTAATGGGGACAGGGGGATTCAGCGGCACTGAAGCTTTCTTT.

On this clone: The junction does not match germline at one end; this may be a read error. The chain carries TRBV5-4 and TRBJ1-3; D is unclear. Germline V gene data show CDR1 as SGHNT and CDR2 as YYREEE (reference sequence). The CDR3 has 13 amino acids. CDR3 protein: CASSLAGTDTIYF. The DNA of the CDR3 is TGTGCCAGCAGTTTGGCTGGTACGGACACCATATATTTT.

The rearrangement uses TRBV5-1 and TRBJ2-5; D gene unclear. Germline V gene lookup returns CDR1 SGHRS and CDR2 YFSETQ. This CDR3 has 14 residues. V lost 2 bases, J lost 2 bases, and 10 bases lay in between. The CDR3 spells CASSFTGGQETQYF. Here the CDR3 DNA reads TGCGCCAGCAGCTTTACGGGTGGTCAAGAGACCCAGTACTTC.

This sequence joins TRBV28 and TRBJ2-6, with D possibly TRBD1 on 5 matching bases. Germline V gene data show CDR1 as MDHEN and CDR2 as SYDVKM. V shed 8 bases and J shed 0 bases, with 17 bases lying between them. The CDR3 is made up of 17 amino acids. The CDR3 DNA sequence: TGTGCCAGCTCTAGGGCGGTGGGGCGCTCTGGGGCCAACGTCCTGACTTTC. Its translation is CASSRAVGRSGANVLTF.

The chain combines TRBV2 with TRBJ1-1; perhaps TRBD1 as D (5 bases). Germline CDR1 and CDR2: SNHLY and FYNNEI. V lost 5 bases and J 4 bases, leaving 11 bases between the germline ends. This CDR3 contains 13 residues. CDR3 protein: CASSPGGITEAFF. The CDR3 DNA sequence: TGTGCCAGCAGTCCCGGGGGGATCACTGAAGCTTTCTTT.

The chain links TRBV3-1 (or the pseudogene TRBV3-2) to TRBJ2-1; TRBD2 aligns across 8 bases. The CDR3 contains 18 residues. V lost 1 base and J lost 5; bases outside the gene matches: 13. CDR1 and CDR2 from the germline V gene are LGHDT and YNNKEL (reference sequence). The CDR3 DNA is TGTGCCAGCAGCCAAGTGGGACGAAGTAGCGGGGAGAACAATGAGCAGTTCTTC. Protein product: CASSQVGRSSGENNEQFF.

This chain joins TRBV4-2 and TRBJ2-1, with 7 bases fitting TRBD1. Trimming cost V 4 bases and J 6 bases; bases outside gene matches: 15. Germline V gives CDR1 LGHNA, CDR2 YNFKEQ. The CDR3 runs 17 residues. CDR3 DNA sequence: TGTGCCAGCAGCCCTCTCCTGGGTGTGAGGGGGCCCAATGAGCAGTTCTTC. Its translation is CASSPLLGVRGPNEQFF.

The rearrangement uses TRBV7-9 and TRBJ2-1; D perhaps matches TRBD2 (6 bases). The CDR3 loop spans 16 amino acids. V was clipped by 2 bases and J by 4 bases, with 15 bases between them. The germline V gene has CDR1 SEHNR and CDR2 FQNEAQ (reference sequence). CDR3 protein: CASSLRGRPIYNEQFF. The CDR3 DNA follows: TGTGCCAGCAGCTTACGTGGGAGGCCCATTTACAATGAGCAGTTCTTC.

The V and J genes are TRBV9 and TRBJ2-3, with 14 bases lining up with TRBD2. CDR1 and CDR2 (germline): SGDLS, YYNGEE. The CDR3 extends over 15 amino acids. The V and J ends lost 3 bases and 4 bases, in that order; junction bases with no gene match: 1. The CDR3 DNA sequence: TGTGCCAGCAGCGAGGGACTAGCGGGGGCAGATACGCAGTATTTT. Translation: CASSEGLAGADTQYF.

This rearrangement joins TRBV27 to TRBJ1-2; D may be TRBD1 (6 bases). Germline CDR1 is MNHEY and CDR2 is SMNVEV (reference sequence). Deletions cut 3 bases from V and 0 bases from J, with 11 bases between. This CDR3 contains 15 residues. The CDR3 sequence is CASSFRRGANYGYTF. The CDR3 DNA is TGTGCCAGCAGTTTTAGGAGGGGGGCTAACTATGGCTACACCTTC.